This T cell receptor beta chain originates from a study of early T cells in non-severe SARS-CoV-2 infection. The TCR library protocol was used to attach unique molecular identifiers. These identifiers were attached to individual cDNA molecules. TCRdb itself ran the 5' RACE reads through MiXCR, one entry per CDR3 protein. This table holds some 64,000 distinct CDR3 sequences, 7.5% to 9% found once. The V end was cut by 3 bases, the J end by 1 base, with 6 bases between. Germline V gene data show CDR1 as KGHSH and CDR2 as LQKENI. This CDR3 is built from 14 residues. The table lists this clonotype with a few counts. Antigen: not known. Study-level findings and limits: Using VDJdb, the matching emphasized anti-spike CD8 responses while missing private and CD4 specificities.

This TCR came from an adult who was a healthcare worker with PCR-confirmed SARS-CoV-2 infection or an uninfected control (not recorded which). The chain has TRBV18 and TRBJ2-2; D gene uncertain. The sample here was whole blood, taken at baseline. This CDR3 reads CASSPAQNTGELFF. As DNA, the CDR3 is TGTGCCAGCTCACCGGCCCAGAACACCGGGGAGCTGTTTTTT.